Listed here are 3 T cell receptor beta chains from one sample, sequenced in a study of T cell responses to AZD1222 COVID-19 vaccine. This table comes from immunoSEQ multiplex PCR, and its TCRdb copy is limited to in-frame clones, with some not included. The table lists 120,000 or so clones, about 92% of them singletons. The material sequenced was peripheral blood, taken on day 0 of AZD1222 vaccination. These receptors were taken from an adult in good health.

This chain joins TRBV28 and TRBJ1-2; the match to TRBD1 covers 7 bases. CDR1 and CDR2 from the germline V gene are MDHEN and SYDVKM. The V gene end was trimmed by 5 bases and the J gene end by 4 bases; junction bases not matched to a gene: 1. There are 12 residues in the CDR3. CDR3 protein: CASSTGVYGYTF. The DNA of the CDR3 is TGTGCCAGCAGTACAGGGGTCTATGGCTACACCTTC.

For the CDR3, the DNA is TGTGCCAGCAGCCTAAGGACTAGCGGGTTCTACAATGAGCAGTTCTTC. Protein: CASSLRTSGFYNEQFF. This sequence joins TRBV5-6 and TRBJ2-1, with 11 bases aligning to TRBD2. The ends lost 4 bases at V and 3 bases at J; junction bases unmatched: 6. The CDR3 contains 16 residues. Germline loops: CDR1 SGHDT, CDR2 YYEEEE.

V is TRBV27 and J is TRBJ1-1, with D perhaps matching TRBD1 (6 bases). The germline CDR1 and CDR2 sequences are MNHEY and SMNVEV (reference sequence). This CDR3 has 16 residues. The germline V and J ends were trimmed by 1 base and 4 bases, with 16 bases remaining between them. The CDR3 DNA reads as TGTGCCAGCAGTTTATGGGGGGGCTCCAGGGGCACTGAAGCTTTCTTT. This gives the protein CASSLWGGSRGTEAFF.